The 10 T cell receptor beta chains below all came from one sample that was sequenced in a study of T-cell memory formation after mild COVID-19. TCRdb re-called the 5' RACE reads through MiXCR, storing one row per CDR3 protein. The sample consists of about 200,000 distinct CDR3 sequences, more than 8% of them appearing once. The specimen was PBMCs or a T cell subset sorted from them (not recorded which). The receptors stem from a man between 18 and 35 years old who had mild COVID-19 (a few samples of this study predate the infection). Cell type and time point are not known.

This clonotype appeared a few times. The gene calls are TRBV6-5 and TRBJ2-2; 7 positions match TRBD2. The germline CDR1 and CDR2 sequences are MNHEY and SVGAGI. V lost 6 bases and J lost 0; bases outside the gene matches: 7. CDR3 length: 16 amino acids. CDR3 nucleotides: TGTGCCAGCAGCCGAAACCTAGCGGCGAACACCGGGGAGCTGTTTTTT. It specifies CASSRNLAANTGELFF.

This clonotype was found a few times. The chain combines TRBV2 with TRBJ1-5; perhaps TRBD1 as D (5 bases). The germline V gene encodes CDR1 SNHLY and CDR2 FYNNEI. V lost 10 bases and J 0 bases, leaving 10 bases between the germline ends. The CDR3 has 13 amino acids. The CDR3 nucleotides read TGTGCCACCGGGGGTTATAGCAATCAGCCCCAGCATTTT. Protein product: CATGGYSNQPQHF.

This clonotype was seen a few times. This chain uses TRBV7-9 with TRBJ1-1; D remains ambiguous. Germline values: CDR1 SEHNR, CDR2 FQNEAQ (reference sequence). V lost 5 bases, J lost 5 bases, and 6 bases lay in between. The CDR3 length is 11 residues. CDR3 DNA sequence: TGTGCCAGCAGCCCGCTAACTGAAGCTTTCTTT. This codes for CASSPLTEAFF.

This clonotype came up a few times. The J gene is TRBJ2-3, the V gene TRBV10-3; a possible D gene is TRBD2 (6 bases). The CDR3 is 14 residues long. The germline CDR1 and CDR2 sequences are ENHRY and SYGVKD. V was cut by 8 bases and J by 2 bases, with 14 bases left in between. The CDR3 loop reads CAIRKEGYTDTQYF. The CDR3 DNA sequence: TGTGCCATCCGGAAGGAGGGTTACACAGATACGCAGTATTTT.

The chain links TRBV5-8 to TRBJ2-1; no firm D call. This CDR3 is 13 amino acids long. Deletions cut 4 bases from V and 7 bases from J, with 12 bases between. Germline V gene lookup returns CDR1 SGHTS and CDR2 YDEGEE. CDR3 loop: CASSPLLVNEQFF. The CDR3 nucleotides are TGTGCCAGCAGCCCACTTCTAGTAAATGAGCAGTTCTTC.

The chain is built from TRBV7-2 and TRBJ1-2, with D unclear. Trimming pared 6 bases from V and 5 bases from J, leaving 16 bases between. Per the germline V gene, CDR1 is SGHTA and CDR2 is FQGNSA. The length of the CDR3 is 14 residues. CDR3 in DNA: TGTGCCAGCAGTCTTGAAAGCACCCCGTATGGCTACACCTTC. It codes for CASSLESTPYGYTF.

This clonotype was seen more than once but under ten times. The chain joins TRBV4-3 to TRBJ2-3; TRBD2 agrees at 8 bases. The CDR3 consists of 17 residues. Germline-derived CDR1 and CDR2 are LGHNA and YSLEER. V lost 1 base and J lost 5; bases outside the gene matches: 11. Here the CDR3 DNA reads TGCGCCAGCAGCCAAGGGGTCCGGGGGGGCCGTGAAGATACGCAGTATTTT. It is translated as CASSQGVRGGREDTQYF.

The chain joins TRBV9 to TRBJ2-7; 8 bases align to TRBD2. The CDR3 runs 16 residues. From germline, CDR1 is SGDLS and CDR2 YYNGEE. V shed 3 bases, J shed 4 bases, and the junction held 12 bases outside the gene matches. The CDR3 DNA reads as TGTGCCAGCAGCGCCCAGATGTTAGCGGGGCGGTACGAGCAGTACTTC. Translated, it gives CASSAQMLAGRYEQYF.

A single count supports this clonotype. This chain links TRBV29-1 with TRBJ1-2; D is possibly TRBD1 (5 bases). This CDR3 contains 14 residues. Trimming cost V 7 bases and J 6 bases, with 21 bases left between them. Germline assignment: CDR1 SQVTM and CDR2 ANQGSEA. The CDR3 sequence is CSGSESGTADGYTF. In nucleotides, the CDR3 is TGCAGCGGCTCCGAGTCCGGGACGGCGGATGGCTACACCTTC.

Only a few counts were recorded for this clonotype. The V gene is TRBV5-1, the J gene TRBJ2-7, with D perhaps TRBD2 (6 bases). Deletions cut 1 base from V and 2 bases from J, with 16 bases between. The CDR3 sequence is 16 residues long. The V gene's germline CDR1 is SGHRS and CDR2 YFSETQ. CDR3 nucleotide sequence: TGCGCCAGCAGCTTGTTCAGCGGGCAAATTACCTACGAGCAGTACTTC. Amino acids: CASSLFSGQITYEQYF. The full variable domain, in which reference TRBV5-1 and TRBJ2-7 provide the parts outside the CDR3, is KAGVTQTPRYLIKTRGQQVTLSCSPISGHRSVSWYQQTPGQGLQFLFEYFSETQRNKGNFPGRFSGRQFSNSRSEMNVSTLELGDSALYLCASSLFSGQITYEQYFGPGTRLTVT.